A selection of T cell receptor beta chains follows, all from one sample in a study of cytomegalovirus exposure and HLA in healthy donors. Some clones are missing from TCRdb's copy, which holds only in-frame ones; the method was immunoSEQ multiplex PCR. The sample records 130,000 to 150,000 clones, roughly 80% being singletons. Material for sequencing was PBMCs. These receptors all stem from a woman aged 25 to 39 in good health and CMV-seronegative. CDR3s include the opening cysteine and the closing phenylalanine or tryptophan. The D gene is left open where the match is weak. The size of a clone is reported for some rows only, either as once, few or many, or as a class for expanded clones.

D	size	V	J	CDR3	DNA
TRBD1	NA	TRBV2	TRBJ2-3	CASSDGQGASRWGTDTQYF	TGTGCCAGCAGTGATGGGCAGGGGGCTAGTAGGTGGGGCACAGATACGCAGTATTTT
NA	NA	TRBV4-2	TRBJ2-7	CASSHVRVREQYF	TGTGCCAGCAGCCATGTCAGGGTAAGAGAGCAGTACTTC
NA	NA	TRBV29-1	TRBJ1-1	CSVEKGPNTEAFF	TGCAGCGTTGAAAAGGGGCCAAACACTGAAGCTTTCTTT
TRBD1	NA	TRBV18	TRBJ2-3	CASSPTGEDTQYF	TGTGCCAGCTCTCCAACAGGGGAGGATACGCAGTATTTT
NA	NA	TRBV19	TRBJ1-2	CASHPGPGHYGYTF	TGTGCCAGTCACCCGGGCCCAGGGCACTATGGCTACACCTTC
TRBD1	few	TRBV4-3	TRBJ1-6	CASSPGTGVAKYGSPLHF	TGCGCCAGCAGCCCTGGGACAGGAGTTGCTAAATATGGTTCACCCCTCCACTTT
TRBD2	NA	TRBV5-4	TRBJ2-1	CASSAGGSSYNEQFF	TGTGCCAGCAGCGCGGGGGGCAGTTCCTACAATGAGCAGTTCTTC
TRBD1	NA	TRBV9	TRBJ2-3	CASSVVPTGQGMGDTQYF	TGTGCCAGCAGCGTAGTCCCCACGGGACAGGGGATGGGTGATACGCAGTATTTT
NA	NA	TRBV6-1	TRBJ2-7	CASSARDWIYEQYF	TGTGCCAGCAGTGCCCGGGACTGGATCTACGAGCAGTACTTC
NA	NA	TRBV6-5	TRBJ1-2	CASSPYVGSYGYTF	TGTGCCAGCAGTCCCTACGTGGGCAGCTATGGCTACACCTTC
NA	NA	TRBV18	TRBJ1-5	CASSPTAGTRLPQHF	TGTGCCAGCTCACCAACCGCGGGGACCCGTCTGCCCCAGCATTTT
NA	NA	TRBV4-1	TRBJ1-1	CASSQVSGNTEAFF	TGCGCCAGCAGCCAAGTGTCCGGGAACACTGAAGCTTTCTTT
NA	NA	TRBV7-3	TRBJ1-1	CASSSFNRGTEAFF	TGTGCCAGCAGCTCCTTCAATCGCGGCACTGAAGCTTTCTTT
NA	NA	TRBV6-5	TRBJ2-7	CASSYAKGDPGEQYF	TGTGCCAGCAGTTACGCAAAAGGGGATCCGGGTGAGCAGTACTTC
TRBD1	NA	TRBV29-1	TRBJ1-2	CSAELQGAPYGYTF	TGCAGCGCTGAACTACAGGGGGCTCCCTATGGCTACACCTTC
TRBD2	NA	TRBV28	TRBJ2-7	CASSSLAVPTYEQYF	TGTGCCAGCAGTTCACTAGCGGTTCCTACCTACGAGCAGTACTTC
TRBD1	few	TRBV7-9	TRBJ2-7	CASSLSQGVMREQYF	TGTGCCAGCAGCTTATCGCAGGGGGTCATGAGGGAGCAGTACTTC
NA	few	TRBV5-6	TRBJ1-2	CASSAGQSYGYTF	TGTGCCAGCAGCGCAGGACAGTCATATGGCTACACCTTC
TRBD1	once	TRBV5-1	TRBJ1-2	CASSPYGTGDYGYTF	TGCGCCAGCAGCCCCTACGGGACAGGGGACTATGGCTACACCTTC
NA	NA	TRBV6-5	TRBJ1-1	CASSYVGGPRTLFFF	TGTGCCAGCAGTTACGTGGGGGGACCCCGGACTTTATTTTTCTTT
NA	NA	TRBV6-6	TRBJ2-7	CACGSSYEQYF	TGTGCCTGCGGAAGTTCGTACGAGCAGTACTTC
NA	NA	TRBV5-8	TRBJ1-6	CASSLEGDSPLHF	TGTGCCAGCAGCTTGGAAGGGGATTCACCCCTCCACTTT
TRBD1	NA	TRBV5-1	TRBJ1-4	CASSLDGTGVEKLFF	TGCGCCAGCAGCTTGGATGGGACAGGGGTTGAAAAACTGTTTTTT
TRBD1	NA	TRBV27	TRBJ1-4	CASSPAGQGSEKLFF	TGTGCCAGCAGTCCGGCGGGACAGGGGAGTGAAAAACTGTTTTTT
TRBD2	NA	TRBV13	TRBJ2-2	CASSSGLEERAGELFF	TGTGCCAGCAGCTCGGGACTAGAGGAACGAGCCGGGGAGCTGTTTTTT
TRBD1	NA	TRBV6-5	TRBJ2-1	CASSIDRTGEQFF	TGTGCCAGCAGTATAGACAGGACAGGCGAGCAGTTCTTC